Described below is a single TCR beta chain sequence and its context. In the original processing: Amplification with reference gene primers provided the estimates of nucleated cell counts. Sequencing used immunoSEQ multiplex PCR; TCRdb keeps in-frame clones, though not all of them. The V and J calls and clone size come from that table; D and trimming were worked out from the DNA. The repertoire holds tens of thousands of clones, with 87% as singletons. The V end was cut by 5 bases, the J end by 5 bases, with 15 bases between. Germline V lookup: CDR1 SGHTA, CDR2 FQGTGA. CDR3 length: 14 residues. This specimen belongs to a study of blood T cell repertoires in COVID-19. For the study at large: Italy, Spain and the United States were the sources of the convalescent and acute COVID-19 samples. PBMCs, B-cell-depleted T cells, or T cells provided the cDNA or gDNA that made up the material.

The TCR originated in a woman of 80 years or more with active or convalescent COVID-19. This sequence joins TRBV7-3 and TRBJ2-5; no definite D call. The source material was peripheral blood. The CDR3 protein is CASSQSRAAETQYF. In nucleotides, the CDR3 is TGTGCCAGCAGCCAATCCCGCGCGGCGGAGACCCAGTACTTC.